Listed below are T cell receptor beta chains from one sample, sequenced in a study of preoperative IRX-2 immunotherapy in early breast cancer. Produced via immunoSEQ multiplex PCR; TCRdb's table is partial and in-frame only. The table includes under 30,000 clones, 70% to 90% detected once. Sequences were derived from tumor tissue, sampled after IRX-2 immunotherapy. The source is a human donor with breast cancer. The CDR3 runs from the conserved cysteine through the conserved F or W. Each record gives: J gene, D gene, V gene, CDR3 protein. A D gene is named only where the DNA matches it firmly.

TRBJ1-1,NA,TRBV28,CASTIAGGTNTEAFF
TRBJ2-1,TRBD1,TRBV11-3,CASSYSGTAYNEQFF
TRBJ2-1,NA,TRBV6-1,CASRSGGTYNEQFF
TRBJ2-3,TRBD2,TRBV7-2,CASSQGLITDTQYF
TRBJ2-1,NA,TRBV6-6,CASITPGQVYNEQFF
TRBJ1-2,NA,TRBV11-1,CASSLPLSNYGYTF
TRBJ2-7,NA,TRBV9,CASSLGGDTDYEQYF
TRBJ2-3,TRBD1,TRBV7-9,CASSSTGSGTDTQYF
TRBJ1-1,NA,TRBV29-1,CSAVWDPVKFF
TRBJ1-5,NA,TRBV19,CASSKSWNQPQHF
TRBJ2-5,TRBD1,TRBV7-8,CASSTRTGGGETQYF
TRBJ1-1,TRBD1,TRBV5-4,CASSLGRTGAEAFF
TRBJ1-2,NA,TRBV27,CASSISRGTYGYTF
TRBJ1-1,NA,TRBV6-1,CASIQGVGSTEAFF
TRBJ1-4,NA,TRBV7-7,CASSIGRSINEKLFF
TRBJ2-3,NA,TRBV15,CATSGGAHTQYF
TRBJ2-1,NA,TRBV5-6,CASSSRGLSSYNEQFF
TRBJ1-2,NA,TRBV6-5,CASSPQGTQYRGYTF
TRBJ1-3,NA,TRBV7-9,CASSFGSSGNTIYF
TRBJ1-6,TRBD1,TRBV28,CASRTGGSNNSPLHF
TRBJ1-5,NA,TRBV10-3,CAISPDSNQPQHF
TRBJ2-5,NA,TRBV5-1,CASSLGQLQETQYF
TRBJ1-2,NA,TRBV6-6,CASSSGGRGYTF
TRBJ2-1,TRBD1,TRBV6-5,CASNRGTRQFF
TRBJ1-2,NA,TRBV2,CASGELSYGYTF
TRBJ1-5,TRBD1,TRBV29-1,CSVATGAGNQPQHF
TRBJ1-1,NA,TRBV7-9,CASSSKSANTEAFF
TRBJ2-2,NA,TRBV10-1,CASSDPPGRNTGELFF
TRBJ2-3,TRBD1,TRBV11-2,CASSLDGTGSTDTQYF
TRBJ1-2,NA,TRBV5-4,CASSPGGGGLWDGYTF
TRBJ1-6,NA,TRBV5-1,CASSLSSSVRTDNSPLHF
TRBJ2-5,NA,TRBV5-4,CASSQDRRGETQYF